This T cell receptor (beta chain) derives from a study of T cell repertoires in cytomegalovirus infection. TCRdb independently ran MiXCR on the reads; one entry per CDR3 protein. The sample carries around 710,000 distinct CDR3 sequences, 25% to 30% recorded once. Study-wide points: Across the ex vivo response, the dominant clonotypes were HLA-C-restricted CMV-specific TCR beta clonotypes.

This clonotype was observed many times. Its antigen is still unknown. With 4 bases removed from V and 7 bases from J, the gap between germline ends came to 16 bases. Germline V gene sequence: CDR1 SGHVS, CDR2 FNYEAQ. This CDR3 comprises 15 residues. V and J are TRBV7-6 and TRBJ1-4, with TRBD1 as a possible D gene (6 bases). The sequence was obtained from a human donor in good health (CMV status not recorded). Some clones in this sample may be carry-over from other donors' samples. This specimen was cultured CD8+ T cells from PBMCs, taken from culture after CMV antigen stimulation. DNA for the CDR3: TGTGCCAGCAGCTCGACAGGCTTTGGCGGTGAAAAACTGTTTTTT. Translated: CASSSTGFGGEKLFF. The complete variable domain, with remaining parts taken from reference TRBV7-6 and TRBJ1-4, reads GAGVSQSPRYKVTKRGQDVALRCDPISGHVSLYWYRQALGQGPEFLTYFNYEAQQDKSGLPNDRFSAERPEGSISTLTIQRTEQRDSAMYRCASSSTGFGGEKLFFGSGTQLSVL.